One sample yielded the 15 T cell receptor beta chains listed below, sequenced in a study of blood T cell repertoires in COVID-19. Assay: immunoSEQ multiplex PCR; the TCRdb copy retains only in-frame clones and omits some. This table has about 250,000 clones, about nine tenths appearing once. Sequenced input: peripheral blood. All receptors derive from a woman aged 30 to 39 with COVID-19, enrolled during active disease.

J is TRBJ1-1 and V is TRBV18; D not resolved. Trimming took off 2 bases at V and 2 bases at J, with 12 bases between the two ends. Germline assignment: CDR1 KGHSH and CDR2 LQKENI. The CDR3 spans 15 residues. The CDR3 DNA reads as TGTGCCAGCTCACCAACCCAGGTCCCAAACACTGAAGCTTTCTTT. This codes for CASSPTQVPNTEAFF.

The rearrangement uses TRBV28 and TRBJ1-2, with D possibly being TRBD1 (5 bases). V lost 3 bases to trimming and J lost 4 bases, with 12 bases between them. From germline, CDR1 is MDHEN and CDR2 SYDVKM. The CDR3 is 14 residues long. CDR3 DNA sequence: TGTGCCAGCAGTTTGGGGGAGGGGCTCTATGGCTACACCTTC. Translation: CASSLGEGLYGYTF.

The rearrangement uses TRBV2 and TRBJ2-6, with D perhaps matching TRBD1 (5 bases). CDR1 SNHLY and CDR2 FYNNEI come from the germline V gene. V was pared by 3 bases and J by 4 bases, with 10 bases between. The CDR3 totals 15 residues. As DNA, the CDR3 is TGTGCCAGCAGTGACAGGGTGGGAGGGGCCAACGTCCTGACTTTC. Protein sequence: CASSDRVGGANVLTF.

The gene calls are TRBV2 and TRBJ1-1, with D perhaps matching TRBD1 (5 bases). The CDR3 is 14 amino acids. V gave up 3 bases and J gave up 2 bases, with 10 bases separating them. The germline CDR1 and CDR2 sequences are SNHLY and FYNNEI. This CDR3 is CASSDRAPNTEAFF. CDR3 DNA: TGTGCCAGCAGTGACAGGGCCCCTAACACTGAAGCTTTCTTT.

This chain uses TRBV19 with TRBJ1-2; 9 nucleotides align to TRBD1. CDR3 size: 15 residues. Germline loops: CDR1 LNHDA, CDR2 SQIVND (reference sequence). V gave up 4 bases and J gave up 0 bases; unmatched junction bases: 3. As DNA, the CDR3 is TGTGCCAGTAGTACCGGGACAGGGCCTAACTATGGCTACACCTTC. This gives the protein CASSTGTGPNYGYTF. Full variable domain (missing parts from reference TRBV19 and TRBJ1-2): DGGITQSPKYLFRKEGQNVTLSCEQNLNHDAMYWYRQDPGQGLRLIYYSQIVNDFQKGDIAEGYSVSREKKESFPLTVTSAQKNPTAFYLCASSTGTGPNYGYTFGSGTRLTVV.

V usage is TRBV28 and J usage is TRBJ1-3; D perhaps matches TRBD1 (6 bases). Trimming stripped 3 bases from V and 0 bases from J, with 15 bases between. The CDR3 has 17 residues. Germline V gene data show CDR1 as MDHEN and CDR2 as SYDVKM. CDR3 protein: CASSFGGGPYSGNTIYF. CDR3 in DNA: TGTGCCAGCAGTTTCGGGGGGGGCCCCTACTCTGGAAACACCATATATTTT.

The chain carries TRBV4-3 and TRBJ1-4; possible D gene TRBD1, 6 bases. Germline-derived CDR1 and CDR2 are LGHNA and YSLEER. The V and J ends lost 5 bases and 6 bases respectively, with 13 bases between them. The CDR3 sequence is 14 residues long. The CDR3 nucleotides are TGCGCCAGCAGCGAAGGGACATCCTATGAAAAACTGTTTTTT. Translated: CASSEGTSYEKLFF.

This clone occurred once. V and J are TRBV11-2 and TRBJ1-2, with D unclear. CDR3 length: 13 amino acids. The germline V gene has CDR1 SGHAT and CDR2 FQNNGV. Trimming left V 1 base short and J 7 bases short, with 10 bases between. The DNA for the CDR3 is TGTGCCAGCAGCTTAGGAGGGATCGCTGGCTACACCTTC. It translates to CASSLGGIAGYTF.

The rearrangement uses TRBV7-9 and TRBJ2-2, with a weak D call TRBD1 (5 bases). The germline V and J ends were trimmed by 4 bases and 4 bases, with 13 bases remaining between them. CDR3 length: 15 amino acids. Germline CDR1 SEHNR, CDR2 FQNEAQ (reference sequence). The CDR3 reads CASSSLPTATGELFF. CDR3 nucleotides: TGTGCCAGCAGCTCGCTTCCGACAGCCACCGGGGAGCTGTTTTTT. Full variable domain (missing parts from reference TRBV7-9 and TRBJ2-2): DTGVSQNPRHKITKRGQNVTFRCDPISEHNRLYWYRQTLGQGPEFLTYFQNEAQLEKSRLLSDRFSAERPKGSFSTLEIQRTEQGDSAMYLCASSSLPTATGELFFGEGSRLTVL.

The chain is built from TRBV12-3 or TRBV12-4 and TRBJ1-5, with TRBD1 as a possible D gene (5 bases). CDR3 length equals 13 residues. Trimming took off 0 bases at V and 5 bases at J, with 5 bases between the two ends. The CDR3 loop is CASSLAGDQPQHF. Here the CDR3 DNA reads TGTGCCAGCAGTTTAGCAGGGGATCAGCCCCAGCATTTT.

V and J are TRBV10-2 and TRBJ2-5, with 8 bases lining up with TRBD2. After removal of 7 bases from V and 5 bases from J, the junction contained 9 bases not matched to a gene. The V gene's germline CDR1 is WSHSY and CDR2 SAAADI. The CDR3 has 14 residues. The CDR3 DNA follows: TGCGCCAGCAACAGAGCGGGAGACGGGGAGACCCAGTACTTC. Its protein product is CASNRAGDGETQYF.

The gene calls are TRBV5-1 and TRBJ1-1; maybe TRBD1 (5 bases). V shed 2 bases and J shed 3 bases, with 8 bases lying between them. Germline V gene sequence: CDR1 SGHRS, CDR2 YFSETQ. CDR3 length: 13 residues. CDR3 DNA sequence: TGCGCCAGCAGCTTCAGGGATGACACTGAAGCTTTCTTT. As protein: CASSFRDDTEAFF.

The rearrangement joins TRBV2 to TRBJ2-7, with D possibly TRBD2 on 5 matching bases. Germline V CDR1 and CDR2: SNHLY, FYNNEI. V dropped 3 bases and J dropped 3 bases, with 9 bases sitting between them. The CDR3 covers 13 residues. CDR3 nucleotides: TGTGCCAGCAGTGACACCGGGATCTACGAGCAGTACGTC. It codes for CASSDTGIYEQYV.

J is TRBJ2-1 and V is TRBV10-2; D might be TRBD2 (6 bases). The germline gives CDR1 WSHSY, CDR2 SAAADI. This CDR3 has 15 residues. Between the trimmed V and J ends, which lost 8 bases and 0 bases, there was a span of 14 bases. In DNA, the CDR3 is TGCGCCAGCGGGAGGAGAGCGAGCTCCTACAATGAGCAGTTCTTC. Its translation is CASGRRASSYNEQFF.

CDR3 nucleotide sequence: TGTGCCATTACAGACAGGGCGGATTCACCCCTCCACTTT. The encoded protein is CAITDRADSPLHF. The chain joins TRBV10-3 to TRBJ1-6, with 7 nucleotides matching TRBD1. Trimming removed 9 bases from V and 8 bases from J; junction bases left unmatched: 7. The length of the CDR3 is 13 residues. CDR1 and CDR2 from the germline V gene are ENHRY and SYGVKD.